This TCR beta chain was profiled in a study of OX40 agonist ivuxolimab in advanced cancers. Study-level findings and limits: Certain nonresponding patients likewise had low normalized T-cell clonal expansion.

Sampling of blood occurred at baseline, cycle 4 day 1, and cycle 7 day 1. Germline trimming cut 6 bases from V and 2 bases from J; bases unmatched to any gene: 10. Germline V gene data show CDR1 as ENHRY and CDR2 as SYGVKD. The CDR3 is made up of 17 amino acids. This clone was counted once. Antigen: not known. Clones were read by immunoSEQ multiplex PCR, and TCRdb kept only the in-frame ones, dropping some. The table lists some 37,000 clones, roughly three quarters of them singletons. The sequencing here drew on CD4+ or CD8+ T cells sorted from blood, taken in a trial of the OX40 agonist ivuxolimab. The V gene is TRBV10-3, the J gene TRBJ1-5; 10 positions match TRBD1. The sequence came from an adult with an advanced solid tumor such as melanoma, head and neck, liver or kidney cancer. CDR3 bases: TGTGCCATCAGCCCGGGACAGGGGCTTATTCGCAATCAGCCCCAGCATTTT. Its protein product is CAISPGQGLIRNQPQHF.